Each of the 18 T cell receptor beta chains below was sequenced from the same sample in a study of blood T cell repertoires in COVID-19. Assay: immunoSEQ multiplex PCR; the TCRdb copy retains only in-frame clones and omits some. This table has tens of thousands of clones, about four fifths appearing once. The sequencing input was peripheral blood. The receptor source for this set is a woman aged 55-75 years with acute or convalescent COVID-19.

This clone came up once. V is TRBV4-1 and J is TRBJ2-2, with TRBD2 as a possible D gene (7 bases). This CDR3 has 15 amino acids. Trimming took off 4 bases at V and 4 bases at J, with 13 bases between the two ends. Germline-derived CDR1 and CDR2 are MGHRA and YSYEKL. CDR3 sequence: CASSRLGGGTGELFF. CDR3 nucleotide sequence: TGCGCCAGCAGCCGACTGGGAGGGGGCACCGGGGAGCTGTTTTTT.

V and J are TRBV30 and TRBJ2-3; 8 bases line up with TRBD1. There are 17 residues in the CDR3. Germline V gives CDR1 GTSNPN, CDR2 SVGIG (reference sequence). V was clipped by 4 bases and J by 0 bases; unmatched bases: 12. The CDR3 protein is CAWTNHPGGSSTDTQYF. Written as DNA, the CDR3 is TGTGCCTGGACCAACCATCCAGGGGGCTCCAGCACAGATACGCAGTATTTT.

V is TRBV5-5 and J is TRBJ1-1; the D is unclear. This CDR3 contains 14 residues. V gave up 0 bases and J gave up 0 bases, with 6 bases separating them. CDR1 is SGHKS and CDR2 is YYEKEE in the germline V gene (reference sequence). In nucleotides, the CDR3 is TGTGCCAGCAGCTTGGAGCTCCTGAACACTGAAGCTTTCTTT. Translated, it gives CASSLELLNTEAFF.

This clone has a single count. This chain uses TRBV6-5 with TRBJ2-7, with 8 positions matching TRBD1. The CDR3 contains 14 residues. Looked up from germline, CDR1 is MNHEY and CDR2 is SVGAGI. V shed 7 bases and J 2 bases; nucleotides not matched to a gene: 7. CDR3 protein: CASTEGTGPYEQYF. The CDR3 DNA reads as TGTGCCAGCACCGAAGGGACAGGTCCCTACGAGCAGTACTTC.

By sample share, this clone is medium-sized. The chain couples TRBV4-2 to TRBJ2-1, with 8 bases lining up with TRBD1. The junction had 6 bases not matched to a gene; V was cut back by 5 bases and J by 3 bases. The CDR3 totals 15 residues. The germline V gene encodes CDR1 LGHNA and CDR2 YNFKEQ. The CDR3 nucleotides read TGTGCCAGCAGCACCGACAGGGGAGACTACAATGAGCAGTTCTTC. It specifies CASSTDRGDYNEQFF.

The chain has TRBV19 and TRBJ1-4; D is perhaps TRBD1 (5 bases). The CDR3 spans 15 residues. Trimming pared 5 bases from V and 4 bases from J, leaving 14 bases between. Germline V gene data show CDR1 as LNHDA and CDR2 as SQIVND (reference sequence). In DNA, the CDR3 is TGTGCCAGTAGTTCCGGGGGGAGCCTTAATGAAAAACTGTTTTTT. Translated: CASSSGGSLNEKLFF.

The V gene is TRBV18, the J gene TRBJ1-2; D gene uncertain. Trimming took off 3 bases at V and 6 bases at J, with 14 bases between the two ends. Germline CDR1 reads KGHSH; CDR2 reads LQKENI. This CDR3 has 14 amino acids. The CDR3 loop reads CASSPLQSGDGYTF. CDR3 bases: TGTGCCAGCTCACCGCTACAGTCCGGGGATGGCTACACCTTC. Variable domain in full (rest from reference TRBV18 and TRBJ1-2): NAGVMQNPRHLVRRRGQEARLRCSPMKGHSHVYWYRQLPEEGLKFMVYLQKENIIDESGMPKERFSAEFPKEGPSILRIQQVVRGDSAAYFCASSPLQSGDGYTFGSGTRLTVV.

The table lists this clone with a count of one. The chain links TRBV5-1 to TRBJ2-5, with D perhaps matching TRBD2 (7 bases). The CDR3 loop spans 13 amino acids. CDR1 and CDR2 from the germline V gene are SGHRS and YFSETQ. Trimming cost V 4 bases and J 5 bases, with 12 bases left between them. Here the CDR3 reads CASSGGARETQYF. The CDR3 DNA reads as TGCGCCAGCAGCGGGGGGGCTAGGGAGACCCAGTACTTC.

This clone was recorded once. The chain links TRBV3-1 (or the pseudogene TRBV3-2) to TRBJ1-1; maybe TRBD1 (6 bases). Trimming took 5 bases from V and 5 from J, leaving 15 bases between them. This CDR3 is 14 amino acids long. Germline CDR1 reads LGHDT; CDR2 reads YNNKEL (reference sequence). CDR3 sequence (DNA): TGTGCCAGCAGCGCGGTCCAGGGGAGAACTGAAGCTTTCTTT. It specifies CASSAVQGRTEAFF.

The V and J genes are TRBV29-1 and TRBJ2-5, with TRBD1 matching 8 bases. V shed 5 bases and J 4 bases; nucleotides not matched to a gene: 12. The CDR3 covers 15 residues. Germline CDR1 and CDR2: SQVTM and ANQGSEA. The DNA of the CDR3 is TGCAGCGTTCCCTCGGCAGGGGGCTTGGGAGAGACCCAGTACTTC. Translation: CSVPSAGGLGETQYF.

The V gene is TRBV6-5, the J gene TRBJ1-2; D possibly corresponds to TRBD1 (6 bases). V was trimmed by 7 bases and J by 5 bases, leaving 14 bases between them. This CDR3 comprises 13 residues. The germline V gene has CDR1 MNHEY and CDR2 SVGAGI. The CDR3 region has the DNA TGTGCCAGCAATCCCCAGGGGTTGTATGGCTACACCTTC. Residues: CASNPQGLYGYTF.

The chain links TRBV19 to TRBJ1-2; TRBD1 matches 9 bases. The germline V gene has CDR1 LNHDA and CDR2 SQIVND (reference sequence). The CDR3 has 14 amino acids. V shed 6 bases, J shed 8 bases, and the junction held 10 bases outside the gene matches. CDR3 residues: CASRGQGLAGGYTF. CDR3 DNA sequence: TGTGCCAGTAGGGGACAGGGCCTGGCTGGAGGCTACACCTTC.

The chain carries TRBV4-1 and TRBJ2-5; unclear D gene. Trimming removed 1 base from V and 1 base from J, with 10 bases in between. Germline loops: CDR1 MGHRA, CDR2 YSYEKL. The CDR3 is made up of 15 amino acids. CDR3 loop: CASSQGRSSQETQYF. Here the CDR3 DNA reads TGCGCCAGCAGCCAAGGTCGTAGCAGCCAAGAGACCCAGTACTTC.

This clone was seen a handful of times. One junction end disagrees with the germline gene, perhaps due to a read error. The chain uses TRBV14 and TRBJ1-1, with TRBD1 matching over 9 bases. The CDR3 is 12 residues long. Germline assignment: CDR1 SGHDN and CDR2 FVKESK. The chain's CDR3 is CASRQGTGSAFF. The CDR3 nucleotides read TGTGCCAGCAGACAAGGGACAGGGTCAGCTTTCTTT.

The rearrangement joins TRBV19 to TRBJ2-1, with TRBD1 matching over 9 bases. CDR3 length: 17 residues. Trimming removed 4 bases from V and 3 bases from J; junction bases left unmatched: 10. Germline lookup yields CDR1 LNHDA and CDR2 SQIVND (reference sequence). DNA of the CDR3: TGTGCCAGTAGTACACTGCCGCCGGGACAGGGCTACAATGAGCAGTTCTTC. Protein sequence: CASSTLPPGQGYNEQFF.

CDR3 protein: CASTTGMNTEAFF. The CDR3 DNA is TGTGCCAGCACGACAGGAATGAACACTGAAGCTTTCTTT. The chain has TRBV18 and TRBJ1-1; a weak D match, TRBD1 (6 bases). The V gene's germline CDR1 is KGHSH and CDR2 LQKENI. V was trimmed by 8 bases and J by 0 bases, leaving 10 bases between them. The CDR3 totals 13 residues.

The chain carries TRBV7-8 and TRBJ2-2, with TRBD1 identical over 10 bases. J lost 5 bases, V lost 2 bases, and 5 bases had no gene match. This CDR3 comprises 16 residues. Germline values: CDR1 SGHVS, CDR2 FQNEAQ. The CDR3 here is CASSLFGQGVTGELFF. CDR3 nucleotide sequence: TGTGCCAGCAGCTTATTTGGACAGGGGGTAACCGGGGAGCTGTTTTTT.

The gene calls are TRBV28 and TRBJ1-2, with TRBD1 as a possible D gene (6 bases). Trimming shortened V by 2 bases and J by 7 bases, and 17 bases separated the two germline ends. The length of the CDR3 is 15 residues. The germline V gene has CDR1 MDHEN and CDR2 SYDVKM. The CDR3 DNA reads TGTGCCAGCAGTTTAATGACAGGAAGATTGAGTGGCTACACCTTC. Translated: CASSLMTGRLSGYTF.